The source of this T cell receptor beta chain is a study of tumor-infiltrating lymphocytes in glioblastoma multiforme. Three nested ARM-PCR rounds with V-beta and C-beta primers built TCRB libraries. TCRdb ran MiXCR on the multiplex PCR reads and lists one entry per CDR3 protein. This table has 20,000 or so distinct CDR3 sequences, roughly 68% appearing once. Germline-derived CDR1 and CDR2 are DFQATT and SNEGSKA (reference sequence). The CDR3 is 14 amino acids. V gave up 6 bases and J gave up 1 base; unmatched junction bases: 8. The receptor was derived from a male donor with glioblastoma. The sequencing sample was made of peripheral blood. The rearrangement joins TRBV20-1 to TRBJ1-1; TRBD1 matches at 7 bases. The CDR3 region has the DNA TGCAGTGCAGCCCCGGGACAGACGAACACTGAAGCTTTCTTT. Amino acid sequence: CSAAPGQTNTEAFF.